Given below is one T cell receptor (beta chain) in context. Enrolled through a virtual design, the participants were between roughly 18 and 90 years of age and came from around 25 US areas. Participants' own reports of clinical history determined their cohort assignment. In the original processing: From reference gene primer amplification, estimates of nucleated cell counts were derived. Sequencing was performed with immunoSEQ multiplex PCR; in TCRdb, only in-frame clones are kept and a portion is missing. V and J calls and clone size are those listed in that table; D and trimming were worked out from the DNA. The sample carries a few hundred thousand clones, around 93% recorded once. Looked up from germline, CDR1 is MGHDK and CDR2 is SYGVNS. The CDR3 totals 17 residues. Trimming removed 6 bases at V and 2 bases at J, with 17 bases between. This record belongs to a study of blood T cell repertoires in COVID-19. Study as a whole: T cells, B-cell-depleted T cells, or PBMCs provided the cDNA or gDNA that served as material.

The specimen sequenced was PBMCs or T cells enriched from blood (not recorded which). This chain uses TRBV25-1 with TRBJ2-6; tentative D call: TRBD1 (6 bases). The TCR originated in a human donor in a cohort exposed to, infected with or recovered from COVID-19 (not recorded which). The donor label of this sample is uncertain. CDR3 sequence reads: CASSDRQGIAGANVLTF. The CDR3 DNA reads TGTGCCAGCAGCGACAGGCAGGGGATCGCTGGGGCCAACGTCCTGACTTTC.